This T cell receptor beta chain was captured by sequencing in a study of cytomegalovirus exposure and HLA in healthy donors. The wider study: T cells numbering about 179 million yielded 95 million to 140 million unique TCR beta sequences in an earlier analysis.

The PCR contained 60 Vbeta and 13 Jbeta primers. The repertoire was sequenced with immunoSEQ multiplex PCR; TCRdb's copy has only in-frame clones and lacks some. In the table there are about 94,000 clones, roughly 79% of which are singletons. The count of this clone is one. Unmatched junction bases numbered 7, after V lost 4 bases and J lost 5 bases. CDR3 length: 16 residues. Germline CDR1 reads SGDLS; CDR2 reads YYNGEE. The TCR comes from a woman between 40 and 55 years old in good health and CMV-seronegative. The sample consisted of PBMCs. The chain has TRBV9 and TRBJ2-2; 11 bases align to TRBD1. The CDR3 sequence is CASSSPRDRGTGELFF. The DNA for the CDR3 is TGTGCCAGCAGCTCTCCCCGGGACAGGGGGACCGGGGAGCTGTTTTTT.